One TCR beta chain is described in this entry. Living in 24 US areas, the participants were between 18 and 89 years of age. Self-reported history from a screening survey and questionnaire set each donor's cohort. The entry originates in a study of blood T cell repertoires in COVID-19. Across the whole study: Material from acute and convalescent COVID-19 was sourced from the United States, Italy and Spain.

Germline assignment: CDR1 SGHAT and CDR2 FQNNGV. V shed 1 base and J shed 7 bases, with 7 bases lying between them. This CDR3 spans 13 amino acids. Profiled with immunoSEQ multiplex PCR; TCRdb holds only in-frame clones, not every one. The sample has over 150,000 clones, around 84% seen once. The rearrangement joins TRBV11-2 to TRBJ1-4; D remains ambiguous. This sequence originates from a middle-aged man who had recovered from COVID-19. The sequenced material came from PBMCs or T cells enriched from blood (not recorded which). CDR3 protein: CASSLGWSEKLFF. Written as DNA, the CDR3 is TGTGCCAGCAGCTTAGGGTGGAGTGAAAAACTGTTTTTT.